This T cell receptor (beta chain) was found in a study of blood T cell repertoires in COVID-19. Study as a whole: The analysed material was cDNA or gDNA that came from T cells, B-cell-depleted T cells, or PBMCs.

In germline, CDR1 is SEHNR, CDR2 FQNEAQ (reference sequence). CDR3 length: 18 amino acids. The ends lost 1 base at V and 1 base at J; junction bases unmatched: 5. Here immunoSEQ multiplex PCR was the method, and the copy in TCRdb shows in-frame clones only, minus some. The table includes roughly 190,000 clones, 85% to 90% detected once. The rearrangement links TRBV7-9 to TRBJ2-3, with 13 positions matching TRBD2. Sequencing was done on a sample of PBMCs or T cells enriched from blood (not recorded which). This TCR came from a woman aged 35 to 49 in a cohort exposed to, infected with or recovered from COVID-19 (not recorded which). The DNA for the CDR3 is TGTGCCAGCAGCTTAGGGTTCGGACTAGCGGGAGGCACAGATACGCAGTATTTT. Translation: CASSLGFGLAGGTDTQYF.